Sequencing of this T cell receptor beta chain was carried out in a study of cytomegalovirus exposure and HLA in healthy donors. At the level of the study: The 120 million or so unique TCR beta sequences, from approximately 170 million T cells, were found by an earlier analysis. Some 87 million unique TCRs from HLA-typed donors were held in an early release of data.

About this clone itself: The antigen is unknown.

In the PCR, 60 Vbeta and 13 Jbeta primers were used. Repertoires were generated with immunoSEQ multiplex PCR, while TCRdb's copy carries only in-frame clones and drops some. The sample consists of about 100,000 clones, about 68% of them appearing once. Study-level findings and limits: Across all donors, roughly uniform sequencing depth was an assumption of the presence/absence analyses.

The germline V gene encodes CDR1 SGHTA and CDR2 FQGTGA. V lost 0 bases to trimming and J lost 8 bases; unmatched junction nucleotides: 14. There are 18 residues in the CDR3. Sequencing was performed on PBMCs. The source is a male donor in good health and CMV-seropositive. The rearrangement joins TRBV7-3 to TRBJ2-1; TRBD2 matches 9 bases. The CDR3 spells CASSLTISASGGPHEQFF. Written as DNA, the CDR3 is TGTGCCAGCAGCTTAACTATCTCGGCGAGCGGGGGGCCCCATGAGCAGTTCTTC.